The 20 T cell receptor beta chains below come from one sample, sequenced in a study of CD8+ T cells in alopecia areata listed by TCRdb under 2018. Library creation used the immunoSEQ multiplex PCR assay. RNA was extracted from all samples and reverse transcribed into cDNA as template for TCR sequencing. The table comes from immuneACCESS by way of TCRdb, which keeps in-frame sequences with V and J called. Part of the clones is missing from these tables; in studies checked, under half for an unresolved V gene and the rest for unknown reasons. For this sample the table gives a few hundred thousand clones, of which more than 50% were detected only once. The ten most abundant clones make up over 4% of the sample. Sequenced input: CD8+ T cells sorted from blood. These receptors all stem from a human donor in good health.

V and J are TRBV29-1 and TRBJ2-1; the match to TRBD2 covers 9 bases. The CDR3 length is 13 residues. The germline CDR1 and CDR2 sequences are SQVTM and ANQGSEA. The V gene end was trimmed by 7 bases and the J gene end by 5 bases; junction bases not matched to a gene: 6. In DNA form, the CDR3 reads TGCAGCGCCGCGGGGGGGCCGCACAATGAGCAGTTCTTC. It is translated as CSAAGGPHNEQFF.

J is TRBJ1-2 and V is TRBV5-1; TRBD1 might be the D (6 bases). The CDR3 runs 11 residues. Germline loops: CDR1 SGHRS, CDR2 YFSETQ. Between the trimmed V and J ends, which lost 0 bases and 13 bases, there was a span of 10 bases. The CDR3 spells CASSLGTDSTF. In DNA form, the CDR3 reads TGCGCCAGCAGCTTGGGAACGGACAGCACCTTC.

As for this clone: Additional DNA sequences in this sample encode the identical CDR3. The CDR3 nucleotides are TGCAGCGTTACTCTGGTTGAAGCTTTCTTT. This encodes CSVTLVEAFF. This sequence joins TRBV29-1 and TRBJ1-1; D gene ambiguous. The CDR3 totals 10 residues. V was cut by 5 bases and J by 7 bases, with 8 bases left in between. Germline V gives CDR1 SQVTM, CDR2 ANQGSEA.

The J gene is TRBJ2-3, the V gene TRBV14; TRBD2 agrees at 7 bases. V dropped 3 bases and J dropped 6; count of bases not matched to a gene: 3. Germline CDR1 and CDR2: SGHDN and FVKESK. The CDR3 is 13 residues long. The CDR3 loop reads CASSHGDYDTQYF. Here the CDR3 DNA reads TGTGCCAGCAGCCATGGGGACTACGATACGCAGTATTTT.

V and J are TRBV6-5 and TRBJ1-6; no clear D. The CDR3 has 12 amino acids. Germline assignment: CDR1 MNHEY and CDR2 SVGAGI. V was cut by 5 bases and J by 7 bases, with 6 bases left in between. In nucleotides, the CDR3 is TGTGCCAGCAGTCTAGGGAATTCACCCCTCCACTTT. It translates to CASSLGNSPLHF.

J is TRBJ1-2 and V is TRBV6-5, with D possibly being TRBD1 (6 bases). V lost 5 bases to trimming and J lost 10 bases, with 11 bases between them. There are 11 residues in the CDR3. The germline gives CDR1 MNHEY, CDR2 SVGAGI. For the CDR3, the DNA is TGTGCCAGCAGTCCGGGACATTCCTACACCTTC. It codes for CASSPGHSYTF.

The rearrangement links TRBV29-1 to TRBJ1-2; 7 bases are shared with TRBD1. The CDR3 consists of 13 residues. V gave up 0 bases and J gave up 4 bases; unmatched junction bases: 2. Germline CDR1 and CDR2: SQVTM and ANQGSEA. The CDR3 loop is CSVEDPGGYGYTF. In DNA form, the CDR3 reads TGCAGCGTTGAAGATCCAGGGGGCTATGGCTACACCTTC.

The chain couples TRBV7-7 to TRBJ2-1; D may be TRBD1 (5 bases). CDR1 SSHAT and CDR2 FNYEAQ come from the germline V gene (reference sequence). The V and J ends lost 4 bases and 15 bases respectively, with 19 bases between them. The CDR3 length is 13 residues. The CDR3 DNA sequence: TGTGCCAGCAGCTCCCATATACGGGCAGGGATGTTCTTC. It is translated as CASSSHIRAGMFF.

This rearrangement joins TRBV9 to TRBJ2-6; no definite D call. CDR1 is SGDLS, CDR2 YYNGEE, per germline. The CDR3 sequence is 16 residues long. The V gene lost 5 bases and the J gene lost 4 bases, with 16 bases spanning the gap. The CDR3 is CASRDTPNGGANVLTF. The CDR3 DNA is TGTGCCAGCAGGGATACACCGAATGGCGGGGCCAACGTCCTGACTTTC.

The gene calls are TRBV27 and TRBJ2-1; D remains ambiguous. Germline assignment: CDR1 MNHEY and CDR2 SMNVEV (reference sequence). The V gene lost 8 bases and the J gene lost 7 bases, with 9 bases spanning the gap. CDR3 size: 11 residues. This CDR3 is CASLNHNEQFF. CDR3 in DNA: TGTGCCAGCCTGAATCATAATGAGCAGTTCTTC.

This clone was detected once. The chain combines TRBV4-1 with TRBJ2-3; no clear D gene. CDR3 length: 13 residues. Trimming left V 6 bases short and J 5 bases short, with 12 bases between. CDR1 and CDR2 (germline): MGHRA, YSYEKL. This chain's CDR3 is CASSRAPGDTQYF. The CDR3 nucleotides read TGCGCCAGCAGTAGAGCGCCGGGAGATACGCAGTATTTT.

V gene TRBV13 combines with J gene TRBJ1-2; no clear D. CDR1 is PRHDT and CDR2 is FYEKMQ in the germline V gene (reference sequence). The CDR3 runs to 12 residues. Trimming shortened V by 3 bases and J by 8 bases, and 10 bases separated the two germline ends. The chain's CDR3 is CASSFRQVGYTF. As DNA, the CDR3 is TGTGCCAGCAGCTTTAGGCAAGTCGGCTACACCTTC.

This chain uses TRBV9 with TRBJ1-4; 7 positions match TRBD1. V lost 3 bases, J lost 4 bases, and 6 bases stayed unmatched. The CDR3 runs to 15 residues. Germline loops: CDR1 SGDLS, CDR2 YYNGEE. Here the CDR3 reads CASSATGNDNEKLFF. CDR3 coding DNA: TGTGCCAGCAGCGCGACAGGGAATGATAATGAAAAACTGTTTTTT.

This chain links TRBV7-9 with TRBJ1-1, with a possible D match to TRBD1 (5 bases). This CDR3 is 15 amino acids long. V dropped 4 bases and J dropped 1 base, with 13 bases sitting between them. Germline V lookup: CDR1 SEHNR, CDR2 FQNEAQ (reference sequence). The CDR3 DNA reads TGTGCCAGCAGCTCTGGGGCGTACCCGAACACTGAAGCTTTCTTT. This sequence encodes CASSSGAYPNTEAFF.

V gene TRBV2 combines with J gene TRBJ1-5; a weak D match, TRBD1 (5 bases). The V gene lost 6 bases and the J gene lost 1 base, with 10 bases spanning the gap. Germline assignment: CDR1 SNHLY and CDR2 FYNNEI. The CDR3 has 14 residues. The CDR3 DNA follows: TGTGCCAGCAGAATCGGGGCGAGCAATCAGCCCCAGCATTTT. It yields the protein CASRIGASNQPQHF.

The sample holds a few counts of this clone. The V and J genes are TRBV18 and TRBJ1-1, with 8 bases lining up with TRBD1. V gave up 4 bases and J gave up 1 base; unmatched junction bases: 5. The CDR3 is 15 amino acids. Looked up from germline, CDR1 is KGHSH and CDR2 is LQKENI. CDR3 sequence (DNA): TGTGCCAGCTCACGGTCACAGGGGGGGAACACTGAAGCTTTCTTT. Translated: CASSRSQGGNTEAFF.

This clone was detected only a few times. The J gene is TRBJ1-4, the V gene TRBV29-1; a possible D gene is TRBD1 (6 bases). The CDR3 length is 13 residues. Germline V gene data show CDR1 as SQVTM and CDR2 as ANQGSEA. V lost 4 bases, J lost 6 bases, and 12 bases lay in between. CDR3 in amino acids: CSVVYGGHEKLFF. In nucleotides, the CDR3 is TGCAGCGTTGTCTACGGGGGCCATGAAAAACTGTTTTTT.

A few counts support this clone. The gene calls are TRBV4-1 and TRBJ1-2; 10 bases are a match to TRBD1. Germline V CDR1 and CDR2: MGHRA, YSYEKL. This CDR3 has 15 amino acids. V was pared by 0 bases and J by 3 bases, with 1 base of the junction left unmatched. CDR3 DNA sequence: TGCGCCAGCAGCCAAGAGACAGGGGGCTACTATGGCTACACCTTC. Translating it yields CASSQETGGYYGYTF.

CDR3 sequence (DNA): TGTGCCAGCACCAACCTTTTGGGGATTCTATCCTACAATGAGCAGTTCTTC. Its protein is CASTNLLGILSYNEQFF. This chain uses TRBV7-9 with TRBJ2-1; D is uncertain. The germline V and J ends were trimmed by 7 bases and 1 base, with 20 bases remaining between them. The CDR3 runs 17 residues. Germline V gene lookup returns CDR1 SEHNR and CDR2 FQNEAQ (reference sequence).

This chain joins TRBV5-1 and TRBJ2-5; D gene unclear. Germline V CDR1 and CDR2: SGHRS, YFSETQ. V was clipped by 4 bases and J by 3 bases, with 10 bases between them. The length of the CDR3 is 13 residues. In nucleotides, the CDR3 is TGCGCCAGCAGCGCCGACCTCAAAGAGACCCAGTACTTC. Translated, it gives CASSADLKETQYF.